The T cell receptor beta chain under discussion was sequenced for a study of T cell repertoires in cytomegalovirus infection. Overall study context: Well-studied HLA-B-restricted epitopes and recently identified HLA-C-restricted epitopes of CMV were both used in the study. Public TCR beta signatures indicated both CMV infection and matching HLA type.

TCRdb analysed the reads with MiXCR anew, one entry per CDR3 protein. The sample holds under 300,000 distinct CDR3 sequences; roughly a fifth are singletons and the top ten take approximately 19%. CDR3 length equals 16 residues. Germline lookup yields CDR1 DFQATT and CDR2 SNEGSKA (reference sequence). To note about this clonotype: The antigen is undetermined.

The rearrangement joins TRBV20-1 to TRBJ2-3, with 8 bases identical to TRBD2. This specimen consisted of cultured PBMCs, obtained from culture after CMV antigen stimulation. This TCR came from a human donor in good health (CMV status not recorded). Some clones in this sample may be carry-over from other donors' samples. As DNA, the CDR3 is TGCATAAACCTCATTCCGGGAGGGGCTAGCACAGATACGCAGTATTTT. It is translated as CINLIPGGASTDTQYF.